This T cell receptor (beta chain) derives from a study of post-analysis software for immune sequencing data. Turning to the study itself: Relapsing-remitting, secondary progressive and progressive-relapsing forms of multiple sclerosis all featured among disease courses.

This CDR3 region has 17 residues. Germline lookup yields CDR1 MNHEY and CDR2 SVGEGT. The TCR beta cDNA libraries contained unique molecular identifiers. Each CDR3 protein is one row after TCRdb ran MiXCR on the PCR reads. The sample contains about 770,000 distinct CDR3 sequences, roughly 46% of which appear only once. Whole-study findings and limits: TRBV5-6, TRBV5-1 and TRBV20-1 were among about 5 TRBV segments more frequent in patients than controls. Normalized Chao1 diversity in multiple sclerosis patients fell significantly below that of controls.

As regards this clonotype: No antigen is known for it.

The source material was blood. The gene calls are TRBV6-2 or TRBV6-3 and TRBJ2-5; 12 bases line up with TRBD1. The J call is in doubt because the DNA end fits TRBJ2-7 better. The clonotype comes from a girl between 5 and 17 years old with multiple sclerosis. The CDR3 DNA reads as TGTGCCAGCAGTCTGCCAGGCGTGGGACAGGGGGCTTACGAGCAGTACTTC. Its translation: CASSLPGVGQGAYEQYF.